Shown below are 27 T cell receptor beta chains from a single sample sequenced in a study of identical twins. TCRdb itself ran the 5' RACE reads through MiXCR, one entry per CDR3 protein. The table has about 220,000 distinct CDR3 sequences, approximately 7.1% seen once. This sample also appeared in a second study, on T cells expressing NK-cell markers.

Sequenced: CD8+ T cells sorted from blood. These receptors were obtained from a woman between 18 and 29 years old in good health.

Ten or more counts support this clonotype. The gene calls are TRBV9 and TRBJ2-3; TRBD2 is a possible D gene (5 bases). V dropped 8 bases and J dropped 5 bases, with 6 bases sitting between them. CDR1 and CDR2 (germline): SGDLS, YYNGEE. The CDR3 consists of 10 residues. CDR3 sequence: CASGRDTQYF. The CDR3, as DNA: TGTGCCAGTGGGAGAGATACGCAGTATTTT.

Ten or more counts support this clonotype. This chain connects TRBV29-1 to TRBJ2-7; 9 nucleotides agree with TRBD1. Germline V gives CDR1 SQVTM, CDR2 ANQGSEA. Losses at the gene ends were 5 bases for V and 7 bases for J; bases not matched to a gene: 6. CDR3 length equals 12 residues. CDR3 sequence (DNA): TGCAGCGTTCAGGGACAGGGTCAGGAGCAGTACTTC. Amino acid sequence: CSVQGQGQEQYF.

The rearrangement joins TRBV29-1 to TRBJ2-1; D is ambiguous. The V end lost 4 bases, the J end lost 8 bases, and 12 bases lay between the germline ends. The germline V gene encodes CDR1 SQVTM and CDR2 ANQGSEA. The CDR3 covers 12 residues. CDR3 loop: CSVAKGGDEQFF. Written as DNA, the CDR3 is TGCAGCGTTGCGAAGGGTGGCGATGAGCAGTTCTTC.

The genes are TRBV27 and TRBJ1-3; D may be TRBD1 (5 bases). Trimming cost V 7 bases and J 7 bases, with 8 bases left between them. This CDR3 spans 11 amino acids. Germline CDR1 reads MNHEY; CDR2 reads SMNVEV (reference sequence). The CDR3 loop is CASIWGNTIYF. CDR3 nucleotides: TGTGCCAGCATATGGGGGAACACCATATATTTT.

This rearrangement joins TRBV12-3 or TRBV12-4 to TRBJ1-1; the D is unclear. The CDR3 has 13 residues. Trimming removed 5 bases from V and 4 bases from J, with 11 bases in between. CDR3 sequence: CASSPRVGTEAFF. CDR3 sequence (DNA): TGTGCCAGCAGTCCGCGGGTTGGCACTGAAGCTTTCTTT.

This rearrangement joins TRBV14 to TRBJ2-1; 11 bases match TRBD1. Germline V lookup: CDR1 SGHDN, CDR2 FVKESK. This CDR3 contains 15 residues. The junction had 2 bases not matched to a gene; V was cut back by 4 bases and J by 3 bases. CDR3 nucleotides: TGTGCCAGCAGCCCGGACAGGGGGCTCTACAATGAGCAGTTCTTC. This encodes CASSPDRGLYNEQFF.

The V and J genes are TRBV6-2 or TRBV6-3 and TRBJ2-1; D assignment may be TRBD1 or TRBD2 (5 bases each). CDR3 size: 16 residues. The V gene lost 1 base and the J gene lost 5 bases, with 15 bases spanning the gap. The V gene's germline CDR1 is MNHEY and CDR2 SVGEGT. The CDR3 sequence: CASSYLGEGLNNEQFF. The CDR3 nucleotides read TGTGCCAGCAGTTACTTGGGGGAAGGCCTCAACAATGAGCAGTTCTTC.

J is TRBJ1-1 and V is TRBV7-3; D might be TRBD1 (6 bases). CDR1 SGHTA and CDR2 FQGTGA come from the germline V gene. The CDR3 contains 15 residues. V lost 0 bases and J lost 5, with 13 bases in between. The DNA for the CDR3 is TGTGCCAGCAGCTTAACGTCTGGGACACGGACTGAAGCTTTCTTT. Its translation: CASSLTSGTRTEAFF.

This clonotype was counted only a few times. The chain joins TRBV9 to TRBJ2-5; 11 nucleotides match TRBD2. This CDR3 contains 16 residues. J gave up 4 bases and V 3 bases, and 8 bases lay outside the gene matches. CDR1 is SGDLS, CDR2 YYNGEE, per germline. Written as DNA, the CDR3 is TGTGCCAGCAGCGCCGTAGCGGGGGGGAGCATAGAGACCCAGTACTTC. As protein: CASSAVAGGSIETQYF.

The V gene is TRBV15, the J gene TRBJ1-2; D remains unclear. The CDR3 spans 15 residues. Germline V gene sequence: CDR1 LNHNV, CDR2 YYDKDF (reference sequence). V was trimmed by 4 bases and J by 1 base, leaving 13 bases between them. CDR3 nucleotides: TGTGCCACCAGCACCCTTTACGAGGGTAACTATGGCTACACCTTC. Translation gives CATSTLYEGNYGYTF.

The rearrangement uses TRBV12-3 or TRBV12-4 and TRBJ1-1; D uncertain. CDR3 size: 11 residues. Trimming removed 6 bases from V and 11 bases from J, with 13 bases in between. The CDR3 DNA sequence: TGTGCCAGCAGCCCCAATGTGGGTGCTTTCTTT. Protein product: CASSPNVGAFF.

The chain has TRBV7-9 and TRBJ1-1; 7 bases agree with TRBD1. Germline V gene sequence: CDR1 SEHNR, CDR2 FQNEAQ (reference sequence). The CDR3 is 15 amino acids. V trimming: 1 base; J trimming: 1 base; junction bases outside the gene matches: 3. CDR3 protein: CASSLGTGTNTEAFF. The CDR3 nucleotides are TGTGCCAGCAGCTTAGGGACAGGTACGAACACTGAAGCTTTCTTT.

The chain couples TRBV5-6 to TRBJ2-1; 8 bases agree with TRBD2. Germline CDR1 SGHDT, CDR2 YYEEEE. The trim removed 4 bases at V and 0 bases at J, leaving 6 bases unmatched. The CDR3 totals 16 residues. CDR3 bases: TGTGCCAGCAGCCTCCTAGCGGGTATCTCCTACAATGAGCAGTTCTTC. Its protein is CASSLLAGISYNEQFF.

This clonotype turned up a few times. This chain links TRBV6-1 with TRBJ2-7, with 11 nucleotides matching TRBD1. The CDR3 runs 13 residues. The V gene's germline CDR1 is MNHNS and CDR2 SASEGT. J was trimmed by 5 bases and V by 8 bases; bases with no gene match: 5. The chain's CDR3 is CASLGQGENEQYF. As DNA, the CDR3 is TGTGCCAGCTTGGGACAGGGGGAAAACGAGCAGTACTTC.

At least ten counts were recorded for this clonotype. The chain uses TRBV4-2 and TRBJ1-1, with a possible D match to TRBD1 (6 bases). Trimming took off 0 bases at V and 4 bases at J, with 12 bases between the two ends. Per the germline V gene, CDR1 is LGHNA and CDR2 is YNFKEQ. The CDR3 length is 15 residues. CDR3 sequence reads: CASSQEAGVTTEAFF. The CDR3 DNA reads as TGTGCCAGCAGCCAAGAGGCAGGGGTTACCACTGAAGCTTTCTTT.

This clonotype came up many times. This chain joins TRBV10-3 and TRBJ1-1; D unresolved. Germline-derived CDR1 and CDR2 are ENHRY and SYGVKD. The CDR3 consists of 17 residues. Trimming shortened V by 3 bases and J by 5 bases, and 22 bases separated the two germline ends. The CDR3 here is CAISDFVLLRLTTEAFF. For the CDR3, the DNA is TGTGCCATCAGTGATTTCGTGCTTCTACGGCTTACTACTGAAGCTTTCTTT.

This clonotype was observed at least ten times. One junction end does not reproduce the germline sequence, and a read error may be involved. This chain links TRBV7-6 with TRBJ2-7; 13 bases align to TRBD2. This CDR3 spans 15 amino acids. Germline assignment: CDR1 SGHVS and CDR2 FNYEAQ. Written as DNA, the CDR3 is TGCGCCAGCAGCCCATGGACTAGCGGGGGCTACGAGCAGTACTTC. Residues: CASSPWTSGGYEQYF.

The table lists this clonotype with many counts. The chain has TRBV5-6 and TRBJ2-5; possibly TRBD2 for D (5 bases). V shed 4 bases and J shed 6 bases, with 19 bases lying between them. Germline-derived CDR1 and CDR2 are SGHDT and YYEEEE. This CDR3 contains 15 residues. Here the CDR3 DNA reads TGTGCCAGCAGCACTTATCCGGAACTAGGAAAGACCCAGTACTTC. Residues: CASSTYPELGKTQYF.

This clonotype was seen a few times. The V gene is TRBV20-1, the J gene TRBJ2-3; 13 bases are shared with TRBD2. The CDR3 is 16 residues long. The junction had 10 bases not matched to a gene; V was cut back by 5 bases and J by 5 bases. Germline V CDR1 and CDR2: DFQATT, SNEGSKA (reference sequence). For the CDR3, the DNA is TGCAGTGCTCGGACTAGCGGGAGAGGAGGGGGAGATACGCAGTATTTT. Translating gives CSARTSGRGGGDTQYF.

This clonotype has a handful of counts. The V call is TRBV6-5, the J call TRBJ1-2, with D maybe TRBD1 (5 bases). Trimming took off 2 bases at V and 4 bases at J, with 17 bases between the two ends. Germline CDR1 MNHEY, CDR2 SVGAGI. The CDR3 covers 16 residues. CDR3 region: CASSYGVGGGSYGYTF. In nucleotides, the CDR3 is TGTGCCAGCAGTTACGGGGTCGGGGGTGGTTCCTATGGCTACACCTTC.

This clonotype was seen at least ten times. The gene calls are TRBV3-1 and TRBJ2-7; 8 positions match TRBD2. The V gene's germline CDR1 is LGHDT and CDR2 YNNKEL (reference sequence). CDR3 length: 14 amino acids. V dropped 1 base and J dropped 3; count of bases not matched to a gene: 2. The CDR3 DNA sequence: TGTGCCAGCAGCCAAGGACTAGCGCACTACGAGCAGTACTTC. Protein product: CASSQGLAHYEQYF.

This rearrangement joins TRBV24-1 to TRBJ2-7; possible D gene TRBD2, 6 bases. V was cut by 3 bases and J by 5 bases, with 13 bases left in between. Germline CDR1 and CDR2: KGHDR and SFDVKD. The CDR3 consists of 14 residues. CDR3 sequence (DNA): TGTGCCACCAGTGATGCCCGGGAGAAGAACGAGCAGTACTTC. This encodes CATSDAREKNEQYF.

In its sample, this clonotype was seen many times. This chain links TRBV29-1 with TRBJ2-3, with TRBD2 matching 8 bases. CDR3 length equals 14 residues. Germline trimming cut 0 bases from V and 6 bases from J; bases unmatched to any gene: 5. The germline gives CDR1 SQVTM, CDR2 ANQGSEA. This CDR3 is CSVEEVSSGDTQYF. The CDR3 nucleotides are TGCAGCGTTGAAGAGGTGTCTAGCGGGGATACGCAGTATTTT.

In this sample, this clonotype turned up a few times. The chain has TRBV30 and TRBJ1-2, with 8 bases identical to TRBD1. CDR1 is GTSNPN and CDR2 is SVGIG in the germline V gene (reference sequence). The CDR3 has 11 amino acids. Trimming took 5 bases from V and 8 from J; bases not matched to a gene: 4. The CDR3 nucleotides read TGTGCCTGGGGACAGGGTGGCGGCTACACCTTC. Encoded protein: CAWGQGGGYTF.

This clonotype occurred many times. V and J are TRBV9 and TRBJ1-1, with D possibly matching TRBD1 (6 bases). Germline V CDR1 and CDR2: SGDLS, YYNGEE. Trimming removed 0 bases from V and 1 base from J, with 13 bases in between. The CDR3 is 16 amino acids. CDR3 loop: CASSVDPKTGNTEAFF. Here the CDR3 DNA reads TGTGCCAGCAGCGTAGACCCTAAGACAGGGAACACTGAAGCTTTCTTT.

This clonotype has ten or more counts. The chain recombines TRBV3-1 with TRBJ2-7; D remains unclear. V was pared by 8 bases and J by 1 base, with 15 bases between. Per germline, CDR1 LGHDT and CDR2 YNNKEL (reference sequence). There are 14 residues in the CDR3. DNA for the CDR3: TGTGCCAGCGGATTCTACGGGCCATCCTACGAGCAGTACTTC. This sequence encodes CASGFYGPSYEQYF.

This clonotype was detected many times. The V call is TRBV7-2, the J call TRBJ2-1; 11 bases are shared with TRBD2. The germline CDR1 and CDR2 sequences are SGHTA and FQGNSA. V lost 2 bases and J lost 6; bases outside the gene matches: 9. The CDR3 spans 17 residues. The CDR3 protein is CASSLSFRLAGFNEQFF. The CDR3, as DNA: TGTGCCAGCAGCTTATCCTTTCGACTAGCGGGATTCAATGAGCAGTTCTTC.